The present T cell receptor beta chain was sequenced within a study of early T cells in non-severe SARS-CoV-2 infection. TCRdb processed the 5' RACE reads anew with MiXCR; each CDR3 protein has one entry. Among about 64,000 distinct CDR3 sequences listed, about 12% were seen once. Study-level findings and limits: Matches to VDJdb favored anti-spike CD8 responses and missed private and CD4 specificities.

Concerning this clonotype itself: Its antigen is not identified.

Sequences were obtained from whole blood. This clonotype originated in an adult who was a healthcare worker with PCR-confirmed SARS-CoV-2 infection or an uninfected control (not recorded which).

In nucleotides, the CDR3 is TGCGCCAGCAGCTCACTAGCGGGGGGGCGATACAATGAGCAGTTCTTC. Translating gives CASSSLAGGRYNEQFF. V gene TRBV4-3 combines with J gene TRBJ2-1, with TRBD2 matching 13 bases. The CDR3 has 16 residues. Germline V CDR1 and CDR2: LGHNA, YSLEER. The V segment lost 5 bases and the J segment 4 bases; nucleotides outside the gene matches: 5.